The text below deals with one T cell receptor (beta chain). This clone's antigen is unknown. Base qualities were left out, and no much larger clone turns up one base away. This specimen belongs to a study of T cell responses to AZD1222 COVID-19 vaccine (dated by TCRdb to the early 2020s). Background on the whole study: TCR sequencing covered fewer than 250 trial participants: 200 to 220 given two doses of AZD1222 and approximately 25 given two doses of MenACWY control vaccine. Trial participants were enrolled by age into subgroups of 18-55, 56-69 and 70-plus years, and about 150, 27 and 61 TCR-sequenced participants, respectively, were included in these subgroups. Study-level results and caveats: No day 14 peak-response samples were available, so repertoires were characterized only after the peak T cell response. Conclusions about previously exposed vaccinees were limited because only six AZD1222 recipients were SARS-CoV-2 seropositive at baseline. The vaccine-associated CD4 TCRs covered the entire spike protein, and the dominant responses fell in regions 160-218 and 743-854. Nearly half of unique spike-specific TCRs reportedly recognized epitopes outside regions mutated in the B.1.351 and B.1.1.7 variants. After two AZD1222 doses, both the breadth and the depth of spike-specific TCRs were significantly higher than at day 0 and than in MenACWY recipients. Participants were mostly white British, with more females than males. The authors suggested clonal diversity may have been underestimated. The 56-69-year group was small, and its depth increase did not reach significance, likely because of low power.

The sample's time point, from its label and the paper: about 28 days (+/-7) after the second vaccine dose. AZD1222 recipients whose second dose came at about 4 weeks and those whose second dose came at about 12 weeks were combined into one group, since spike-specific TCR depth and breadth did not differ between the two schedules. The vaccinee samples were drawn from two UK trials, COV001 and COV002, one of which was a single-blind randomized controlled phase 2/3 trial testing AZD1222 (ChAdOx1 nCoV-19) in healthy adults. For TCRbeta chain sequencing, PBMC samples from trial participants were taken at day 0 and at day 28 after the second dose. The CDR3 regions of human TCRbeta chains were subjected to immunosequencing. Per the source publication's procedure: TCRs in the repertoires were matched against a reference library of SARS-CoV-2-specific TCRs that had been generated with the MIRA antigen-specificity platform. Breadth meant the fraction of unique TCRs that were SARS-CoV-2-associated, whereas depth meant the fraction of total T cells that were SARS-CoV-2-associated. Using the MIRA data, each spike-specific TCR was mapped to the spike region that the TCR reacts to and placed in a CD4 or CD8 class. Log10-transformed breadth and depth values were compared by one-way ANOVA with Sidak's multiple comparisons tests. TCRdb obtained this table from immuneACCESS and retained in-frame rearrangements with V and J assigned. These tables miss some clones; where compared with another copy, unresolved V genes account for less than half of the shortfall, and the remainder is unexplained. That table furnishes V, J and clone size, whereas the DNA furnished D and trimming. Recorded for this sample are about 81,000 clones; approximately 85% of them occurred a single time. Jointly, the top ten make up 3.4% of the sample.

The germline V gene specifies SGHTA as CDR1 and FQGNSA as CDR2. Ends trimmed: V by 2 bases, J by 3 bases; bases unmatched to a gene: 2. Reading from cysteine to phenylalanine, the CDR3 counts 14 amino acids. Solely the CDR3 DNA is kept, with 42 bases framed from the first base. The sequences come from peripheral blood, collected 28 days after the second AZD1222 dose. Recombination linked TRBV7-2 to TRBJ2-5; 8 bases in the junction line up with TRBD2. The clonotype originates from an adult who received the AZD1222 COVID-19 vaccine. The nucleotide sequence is TGTGCCAGCAGCTTAACGGGGGGGGAAGAGACCCAGTACTTC. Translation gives CASSLTGGEETQYF.